These 24 T cell receptor beta chains were all obtained from the same sample, sequenced in a study of T cells after yellow fever vaccination. TCRdb re-called the 5' RACE reads with MiXCR, one entry per CDR3 protein. This sample has 170,000 or so distinct CDR3 sequences, with around 9% found just once. The sequenced sample was CD8+ T cells sorted from PBMCs, obtained 45 days after the yellow fever booster vaccination. All receptors come from a man between 18 and 29 years old who received the YFV17D yellow fever vaccine.

The rearrangement links TRBV11-2 to TRBJ2-3; D is undetermined. Trimming shortened V by 5 bases and J by 0 bases, and 9 bases separated the two germline ends. Germline V lookup: CDR1 SGHAT, CDR2 FQNNGV. CDR3 length equals 14 residues. The CDR3 DNA sequence: TGTGCCAGCAGCACACGACTGAGCACAGATACGCAGTATTTT. It encodes CASSTRLSTDTQYF.

The chain has TRBV11-3 and TRBJ2-1; 7 bases match TRBD1. V shed 4 bases, J shed 0 bases, and the junction held 6 bases outside the gene matches. From germline, CDR1 is SGHNT and CDR2 YENEEA. This CDR3 spans 16 amino acids. The CDR3 here is CASSSARQGSYNEQFF. The CDR3 DNA is TGTGCCAGCAGCTCAGCACGACAGGGCTCCTACAATGAGCAGTTCTTC.

At least ten counts were recorded for this clonotype. The chain is built from TRBV6-5 and TRBJ1-2; perhaps TRBD1 as D (6 bases). The V end was cut by 0 bases, the J end by 4 bases, with 9 bases between. The V gene's germline CDR1 is MNHEY and CDR2 SVGAGI. The CDR3 runs 14 residues. CDR3 nucleotide sequence: TGTGCCAGCAGTTACTCACAGGGCTCCTATGGCTACACCTTC. Its protein is CASSYSQGSYGYTF.

Ten or more counts support this clonotype. The chain combines TRBV5-1 with TRBJ1-5; the D is unclear. CDR3 length: 13 residues. Trimming took 5 bases from V and 4 from J, leaving 10 bases between them. CDR1 is SGHRS, CDR2 YFSETQ, per germline. CDR3 region: CASSLDGNQPQHF. DNA for the CDR3: TGCGCCAGCAGTCTGGACGGGAATCAGCCCCAGCATTTT.

This clonotype was detected only a few times. The gene calls are TRBV15 and TRBJ2-1; 10 nucleotides align to TRBD2. The V gene end was trimmed by 6 bases and the J gene end by 5 bases; junction bases not matched to a gene: 13. CDR3 length: 17 amino acids. Germline V gene lookup returns CDR1 LNHNV and CDR2 YYDKDF (reference sequence). CDR3 sequence (DNA): TGTGCCACCAGACTCGCAGGGGTAGCGGGGGGTAACAATGAGCAGTTCTTC. It specifies CATRLAGVAGGNNEQFF.

The chain combines TRBV7-6 with TRBJ2-2, with TRBD2 matching 8 bases. The CDR3 runs 18 residues. J was trimmed by 2 bases and V by 5 bases; bases with no gene match: 13. CDR1 SGHVS and CDR2 FNYEAQ come from the germline V gene. The CDR3 DNA sequence: TGTGCCAGCAGCCGATGGGGAGCGGGGGCCCCTAACACCGGGGAGCTGTTTTTT. Translation: CASSRWGAGAPNTGELFF.

This clonotype was recorded only once. The CDR3 region has the DNA TGCAGTGCCCGCGGCACAGACATGAACACTGAAGCTTTCTTT. Its protein product is CSARGTDMNTEAFF. The J gene is TRBJ1-1, the V gene TRBV20-1, with D hard to call. Germline V gene lookup returns CDR1 DFQATT and CDR2 SNEGSKA (reference sequence). The CDR3 has 14 residues. With 6 bases removed from V and 0 bases from J, the gap between germline ends came to 14 bases.

The chain combines TRBV11-2 with TRBJ2-1; D unclear. The V gene lost 3 bases and the J gene lost 2 bases, with 5 bases spanning the gap. The V gene's germline CDR1 is SGHAT and CDR2 FQNNGV. The CDR3 spans 13 residues. Here the CDR3 reads CASSFLTYNEQFF. For the CDR3, the DNA is TGTGCCAGCAGCTTTTTGACCTACAATGAGCAGTTCTTC.

This clonotype showed up just a few times. This chain links TRBV2 with TRBJ1-1, with a possible D match to TRBD1 (6 bases). Germline V gene data show CDR1 as SNHLY and CDR2 as FYNNEI. Trimming removed 3 bases from V and 6 bases from J, with 8 bases in between. The CDR3 length is 12 residues. The CDR3 nucleotides read TGTGCCAGCAGTGACAGGGGATCTGAAGCTTTCTTT. Its protein is CASSDRGSEAFF.

There are many counts of this clonotype. This chain joins TRBV7-9 and TRBJ2-5; the D gene could be TRBD1 or TRBD2 (5 bases each). Germline assignment: CDR1 SEHNR and CDR2 FQNEAQ (reference sequence). Trimming took off 5 bases at V and 7 bases at J, with 17 bases between the two ends. The CDR3 totals 14 residues. Written as DNA, the CDR3 is TGTGCCAGCAGCCTTACGGGACCCTACGGGACCCAGTACTTC. Residues: CASSLTGPYGTQYF.

The chain links TRBV6-6 to TRBJ2-5; 11 nucleotides agree with TRBD1. The junction had 7 bases not matched to a gene; V was cut back by 6 bases and J by 7 bases. The CDR3 covers 14 residues. Germline V gene sequence: CDR1 MNHNY, CDR2 SVGAGI (reference sequence). The chain's CDR3 is CASSLPGQGGTQYF. Here the CDR3 DNA reads TGTGCCAGCAGCTTACCGGGACAGGGGGGGACCCAGTACTTC.

CDR3 region: CASSDPTGPSYNSPLHF. Here the CDR3 DNA reads TGTGCCAGCAGTGACCCTACCGGGCCCTCCTATAATTCACCCCTCCACTTT. The chain employs TRBV6-4 and TRBJ1-6; D uncertain. The germline CDR1 and CDR2 sequences are MRHNA and SNTAGT. V was pared by 2 bases and J by 0 bases, with 11 bases between. This CDR3 comprises 17 residues.

The sample holds a few counts of this clonotype. The chain recombines TRBV6-2 or TRBV6-3 with TRBJ1-1; D is uncertain. V was clipped by 5 bases and J by 4 bases, with 14 bases between them. The CDR3 length is 14 residues. CDR1 and CDR2 from the germline V gene are MNHEY and SVGEGT. The CDR3 sequence is CASSTGKEVTEAFF. The CDR3 DNA follows: TGTGCCAGCAGTACGGGGAAGGAGGTCACTGAAGCTTTCTTT.

The rearrangement joins TRBV5-5 to TRBJ2-3; no reliable D call. Trimming took off 1 base at V and 2 bases at J, with 17 bases between the two ends. CDR1 is SGHKS, CDR2 YYEKEE, per germline (reference sequence). The CDR3 is 17 amino acids. The CDR3 DNA is TGTGCCAGCAGCTTGAGATCCTGGCCAAGTCCCACAGATACGCAGTATTTT. It translates to CASSLRSWPSPTDTQYF. Based on the CDR3 plus reference TRBV5-5 and TRBJ2-3, the full variable domain is DAGVTQSPTHLIKTRGQQVTLRCSPISGHKSVSWYQQVLGQGPQFIFQYYEKEERGRGNFPDRFSARQFPNYSSELNVNALLLGDSALYLCASSLRSWPSPTDTQYFGPGTRLTVL.

This clonotype came up many times. The chain combines TRBV4-2 with TRBJ2-1; the D gene is possibly TRBD1 (6 bases). Germline V CDR1 and CDR2: LGHNA, YNFKEQ. The CDR3 has 14 amino acids. The V gene lost 0 bases and the J gene lost 10 bases, with 13 bases spanning the gap. The CDR3 bases are TGTGCCAGCAGCCAAGATCAGGGGCGAGGAGAGCAGTTCTTC. The encoded protein is CASSQDQGRGEQFF.

This chain links TRBV7-9 with TRBJ1-1; 7 bases agree with TRBD1. The CDR3 runs 16 residues. The V gene's germline CDR1 is SEHNR and CDR2 FQNEAQ (reference sequence). Trimming at V came to 5 bases and at J to 3 bases, leaving 12 bases not matched to a gene. The CDR3 DNA follows: TGTGCCAGCAGCGTAACAGGGGTAGGACTCGACACTGAAGCTTTCTTT. Its protein is CASSVTGVGLDTEAFF.

This clonotype was seen many times. The J gene is TRBJ2-7, the V gene TRBV7-8, with D perhaps matching TRBD2 (6 bases). Germline values: CDR1 SGHVS, CDR2 FQNEAQ. This CDR3 has 16 residues. V was trimmed by 3 bases and J by 1 base, leaving 16 bases between them. This chain's CDR3 is CASSLGILGGSYEQYV. The CDR3 DNA follows: TGTGCCAGCAGCTTGGGGATTTTGGGGGGATCCTACGAGCAGTACGTC.

This clonotype has more than one count but fewer than ten. V usage is TRBV10-3 and J usage is TRBJ2-5; TRBD1 is a possible D gene (6 bases). The CDR3 extends over 16 amino acids. From germline, CDR1 is ENHRY and CDR2 SYGVKD. V shed 0 bases and J shed 7 bases, with 18 bases lying between them. In DNA, the CDR3 is TGTGCCATCAGTGAGTCGGCCGAGACAGGAATCGGGACCCAGTACTTC. Its translation: CAISESAETGIGTQYF.

This clonotype appeared a few times. V and J are TRBV29-1 and TRBJ2-3; weak D call: TRBD2 (6 bases). The CDR3 sequence is 10 residues long. V was pared by 7 bases and J by 8 bases, with 10 bases between. Germline loops: CDR1 SQVTM, CDR2 ANQGSEA. In DNA, the CDR3 is TGCAGCGCCCTCGGGGGTACGCAGTATTTT. Protein: CSALGGTQYF.

This clonotype appeared a few times. The V gene is TRBV2, the J gene TRBJ2-5; D tentatively fits TRBD1 or TRBD2 (5 bases each). Trimming stripped 6 bases from V and 5 bases from J, with 16 bases between. The length of the CDR3 is 14 residues. Germline V gene data show CDR1 as SNHLY and CDR2 as FYNNEI. This CDR3 is CASSHPGPWETQYF. In DNA, the CDR3 is TGTGCCAGCAGCCACCCGGGACCCTGGGAGACCCAGTACTTC.

The rearrangement joins TRBV7-9 to TRBJ1-4, with a possible D match to TRBD1 (5 bases). The ends were cut back, 6 bases at V and 0 bases at J, with 11 bases in the middle. There are 15 residues in the CDR3. Germline CDR1 reads SEHNR; CDR2 reads FQNEAQ (reference sequence). Here the CDR3 reads CASSEGIATNEKLFF. CDR3 DNA sequence: TGTGCCAGCAGTGAGGGGATCGCAACTAATGAAAAACTGTTTTTT.

The rearrangement uses TRBV6-5 and TRBJ2-1; D is ambiguous. The CDR3 consists of 10 residues. V was pared by 8 bases and J by 8 bases, with 7 bases between. The V gene's germline CDR1 is MNHEY and CDR2 SVGAGI. Written as DNA, the CDR3 is TGTGCCAGCCCCACCCATGAGCAGTTCTTC. It encodes CASPTHEQFF.

This clonotype has just a few counts. The chain is built from TRBV4-1 and TRBJ2-1; D is possibly TRBD1 (6 bases). Germline CDR1 MGHRA, CDR2 YSYEKL. The CDR3 length is 13 residues. The V end lost 4 bases, the J end lost 9 bases, and 13 bases lay between the germline ends. The CDR3 nucleotides are TGCGCCAGCAGCCCTTGGAAAGGGGGTGAGCAGTTCTTC. This translates into CASSPWKGGEQFF.

This chain uses TRBV9 with TRBJ2-6; D is unclear. This CDR3 region has 15 residues. Deletions cut 2 bases from V and 0 bases from J, with 6 bases between. Germline CDR1 and CDR2: SGDLS and YYNGEE. The CDR3 DNA reads as TGTGCCAGCAGCGTGTGGGGCTCTGGGGCCAACGTCCTGACTTTC. It yields the protein CASSVWGSGANVLTF.